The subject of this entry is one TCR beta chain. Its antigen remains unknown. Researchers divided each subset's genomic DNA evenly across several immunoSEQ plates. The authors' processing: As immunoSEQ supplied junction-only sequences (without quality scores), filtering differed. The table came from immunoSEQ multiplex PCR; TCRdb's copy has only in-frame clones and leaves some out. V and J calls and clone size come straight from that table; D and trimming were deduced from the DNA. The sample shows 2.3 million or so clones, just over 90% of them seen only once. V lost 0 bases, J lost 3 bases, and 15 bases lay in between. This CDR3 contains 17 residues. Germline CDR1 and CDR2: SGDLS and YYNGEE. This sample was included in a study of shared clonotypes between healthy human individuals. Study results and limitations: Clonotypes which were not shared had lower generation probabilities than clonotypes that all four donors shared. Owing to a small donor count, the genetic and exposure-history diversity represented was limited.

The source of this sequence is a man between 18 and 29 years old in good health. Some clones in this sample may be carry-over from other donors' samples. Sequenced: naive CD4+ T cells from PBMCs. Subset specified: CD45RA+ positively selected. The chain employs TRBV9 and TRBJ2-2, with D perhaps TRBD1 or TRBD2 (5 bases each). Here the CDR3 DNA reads TGTGCCAGCAGCGTAGCTTTCGGGGCAGGGTACACCGGGGAGCTGTTTTTT. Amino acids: CASSVAFGAGYTGELFF.